These T cell receptor beta chains were read from a single sample in a study of CD4+ T cells in melanoma. The repertoire was sequenced with immunoSEQ multiplex PCR; TCRdb's copy has only in-frame clones and lacks some. This table holds more than 20,000 clones, around 79% found once. Sample: cells from a culture (not recorded whether cultured in vitro). The receptors shown here come from a human donor with melanoma. CDR3s leave out the opening cysteine and the closing phenylalanine or tryptophan.

TRBJ2-1 TRBV5-1 ASSLPSGGDYNEQF
TRBJ2-7 TRBV13 ASSLERASYEQY
TRBJ1-2 TRBV9 ASSVGQGLAYGYT
TRBJ1-1 TRBV19 ASSISGAGNTEAF
TRBJ2-5 TRBV25-1 ASSAPSGGPETQY
TRBJ1-1 TRBV5-6 ASSLPGENTEAF
TRBJ2-7 TRBV2 ASSEGEGTYEQY
TRBJ1-6 TRBV5-4 ASNLYNSPLH
TRBJ2-4 TRBV2 ASSVRLALAKNIQY
TRBJ2-5 TRBV5-1 ASSLLQTQETQY
TRBJ1-5 TRBV7-2 ASSRTGPNQPQH
TRBJ1-5 TRBV6-1 ASSELLTTGQPQH
TRBJ1-6 TRBV7-6 ASSARQGSTNSPLH
TRBJ2-3 TRBV2 ASSERLFTDTQY
TRBJ2-5 TRBV7-6 ASSWGKAGGPQETQY
TRBJ2-1 TRBV6-1 ASSKASTGTTPHNEQF
TRBJ2-2 TRBV6-6 ASSYEGGQYTGELF
TRBJ1-6 TRBV5-1 ASRLQNSPLH
TRBJ1-3 TRBV2 ASGTGLSTGNTIY
TRBJ1-1 TRBV7-9 ASAREPARGDTEAF
TRBJ2-5 TRBV5-4 ASSGGQQQETQY
TRBJ2-6 TRBV2 ASRFSGSPNSGANVLT
TRBJ1-2 TRBV6-1 ASSEDYGYT
TRBJ2-7 TRBV5-1 ASSLLGRYYEQY
TRBJ1-2 TRBV4-1 ASSQDLEEVLYGYT
TRBJ1-1 TRBV10-2 ASSETGGKNTEAF
TRBJ1-5 TRBV30 AWSVLDMAVRLAQH
TRBJ1-1 TRBV4-1 ASSQGRGGGKGNTEAF
TRBJ1-5 TRBV6-6 ASSYSRQGDQPQH
TRBJ1-4 TRBV15 ATSRDPATAEKLF
TRBJ1-5 TRBV2 ASRAGGGTQPQH
TRBJ1-3 TRBV6-5 ASSSRDSPNTIY
TRBJ2-3 TRBV10-1 ASSERDTQY
TRBJ1-1 TRBV7-9 ASSLGRDGGKAF
TRBJ2-7 TRBV27 ASSLALLSYEQY
TRBJ2-2 TRBV6-4 ASQDRGNGTGELF
TRBJ2-2 TRBV7-3 ASSSSTANTGELF
TRBJ1-4 TRBV7-3 ASTRARGEKLF
TRBJ1-3 TRBV18 ASSRGTGNTIY
TRBJ1-6 TRBV10-3 AISESVTPLH